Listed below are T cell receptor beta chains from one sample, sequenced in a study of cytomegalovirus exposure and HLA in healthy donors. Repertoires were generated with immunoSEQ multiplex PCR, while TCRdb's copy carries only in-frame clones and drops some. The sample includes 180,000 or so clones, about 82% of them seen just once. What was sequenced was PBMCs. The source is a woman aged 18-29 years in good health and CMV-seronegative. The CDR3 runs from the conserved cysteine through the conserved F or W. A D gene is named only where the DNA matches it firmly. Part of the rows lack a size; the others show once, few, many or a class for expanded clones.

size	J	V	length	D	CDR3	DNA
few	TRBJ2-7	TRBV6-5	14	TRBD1	CASRKEQGAYEQYF	TGTGCCAGCAGAAAGGAGCAGGGGGCATACGAGCAGTACTTC
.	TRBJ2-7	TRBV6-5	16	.	CASSSTGSPSSYEQYF	TGTGCCAGCAGTTCTACAGGGTCTCCCTCCTCCTACGAGCAGTACTTC
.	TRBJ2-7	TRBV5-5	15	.	CASSLQGASSHEQYF	TGTGCCAGCAGCTTGCAAGGAGCCTCCTCCCACGAGCAGTACTTC
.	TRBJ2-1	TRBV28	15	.	CASSLLTSRSDEQFF	TGTGCCAGCAGTTTATTGACTAGTAGAAGCGATGAGCAGTTCTTC
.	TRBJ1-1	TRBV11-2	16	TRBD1	CASSFVGTGRISEAFF	TGTGCCAGCAGCTTCGTCGGGACAGGGAGGATCTCTGAAGCTTTCTTT
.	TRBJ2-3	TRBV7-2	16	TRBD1	CASSLVRTGSTDTQYF	TGTGCCAGCAGCTTAGTTAGGACAGGGAGCACAGATACGCAGTATTTT
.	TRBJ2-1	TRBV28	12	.	CASSSLPYVQFF	TGTGCCAGCAGTTCACTCCCCTACGTGCAGTTCTTC
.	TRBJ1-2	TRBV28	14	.	CASSISNEGYGYTF	TGTGCCAGCAGTATATCTAACGAGGGCTATGGCTACACCTTC
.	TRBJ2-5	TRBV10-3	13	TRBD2	CATSGTVGETQYF	TGTGCCACTAGCGGGACTGTTGGGGAGACCCAGTACTTC
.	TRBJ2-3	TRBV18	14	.	CASSRGAGLYTQYF	TGTGCCAGCTCACGCGGGGCGGGCCTATATACGCAGTATTTT
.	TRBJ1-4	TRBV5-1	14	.	CASRVDSTNEKLFF	TGCGCCAGCAGGGTAGACAGTACCAATGAAAAACTGTTTTTT
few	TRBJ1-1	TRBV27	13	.	CASSPGVMAEAFF	TGTGCCAGCAGTCCGGGGGTTATGGCTGAAGCTTTCTTT
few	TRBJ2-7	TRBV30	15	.	CAWNSGTHVGYEQYF	TGTGCCTGGAATTCGGGAACCCACGTCGGCTACGAGCAGTACTTC
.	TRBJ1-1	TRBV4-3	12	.	CASSQGPESAFF	TGCGCCAGCAGCCAAGGGCCGGAGTCAGCTTTCTTT
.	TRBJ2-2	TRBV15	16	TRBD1	CATSSSKNRGRGELFF	TGTGCCACCAGCAGTAGCAAAAACAGGGGGCGCGGGGAGCTGTTTTTT
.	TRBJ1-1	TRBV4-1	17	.	CASSQDLLRGMNTEAFF	TGCGCCAGCAGCCAAGATTTGCTCCGGGGTATGAACACTGAAGCTTTCTTT
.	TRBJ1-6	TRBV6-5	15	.	CASRRGGGNNSPLHF	TGTGCCAGCCGACGAGGGGGGGGTAATAATTCACCCCTCCACTTT
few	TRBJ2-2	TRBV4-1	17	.	CASSQGQLEEGGEELFF	TGCGCCAGCAGCCAAGGGCAGCTAGAAGAAGGGGGGGAGGAGCTGTTTTTT
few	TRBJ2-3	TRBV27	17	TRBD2	CASSLLWTSGSTDTQYF	TGTGCCAGCAGTTTATTATGGACTAGCGGGAGCACAGATACGCAGTATTTT
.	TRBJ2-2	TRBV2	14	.	CASSLGRNTGELFF	TGTGCCAGCAGTTTAGGGAGAAACACCGGGGAGCTGTTTTTT
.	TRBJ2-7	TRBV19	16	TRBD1	CASSRIPGQGVDEQYF	TGTGCCAGTAGTCGCATCCCGGGACAGGGAGTCGACGAGCAGTACTTC
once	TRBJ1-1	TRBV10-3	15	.	CAISDSGVGNTEAFF	TGTGCCATCAGTGATTCAGGGGTCGGGAACACTGAAGCTTTCTTT
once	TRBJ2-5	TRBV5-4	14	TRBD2	CASRLLARQETQYF	TGTGCCAGCAGATTACTAGCGCGGCAAGAGACCCAGTACTTC
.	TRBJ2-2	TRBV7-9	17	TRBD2	CASSSIRGGELTGELFF	TGTGCCAGCAGCTCCATCCGGGGAGGGGAGCTCACCGGGGAGCTGTTTTTT
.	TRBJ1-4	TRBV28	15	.	CASSLQTLGSEKLFF	TGTGCCAGCAGTCTTCAGACACTCGGGAGTGAAAAACTGTTTTTT
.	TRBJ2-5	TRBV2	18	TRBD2	CASSASGWGGSEQETQYF	TGTGCCAGCAGCGCCTCCGGATGGGGGGGATCCGAACAAGAGACCCAGTACTTC
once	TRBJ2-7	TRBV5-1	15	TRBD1	CASSLTGQGLSEQYF	TGCGCCAGCAGCTTAACCGGACAGGGTCTCTCCGAGCAGTACTTC
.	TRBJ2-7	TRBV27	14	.	CASTLSRGGSEQYF	TGTGCCAGCACCCTGTCCCGAGGGGGAAGCGAGCAGTACTTC
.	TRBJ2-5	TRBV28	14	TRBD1	CASSPGQPQETQYF	TGTGCCAGCAGCCCGGGACAGCCCCAAGAGACCCAGTACTTC
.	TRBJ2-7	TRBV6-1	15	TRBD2	CACIGGQGGTYEQYF	TGTGCCTGCATAGGTGGGCAGGGAGGGACCTACGAGCAGTACTTC
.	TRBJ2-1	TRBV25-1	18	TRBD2	CASSVGTSGESSYNEQFF	TGTGCCAGCAGTGTTGGGACTAGCGGGGAGAGCTCCTACAATGAGCAGTTCTTC
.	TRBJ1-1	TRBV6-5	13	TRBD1	CASSRRGPGEAFF	TGTGCCAGCAGTCGCAGGGGGCCTGGGGAGGCTTTCTTT
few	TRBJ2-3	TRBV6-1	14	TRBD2	CASSLGLAGDTQYF	TGTGCCAGCAGCCTCGGACTAGCCGGGGATACGCAGTATTTT
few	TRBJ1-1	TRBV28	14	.	CASSTRPGSTEAFF	TGTGCCAGCAGTACACGACCGGGGAGCACTGAAGCTTTCTTT
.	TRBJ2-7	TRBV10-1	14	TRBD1	CASSPLGGTYEQYF	TGCGCCAGCAGCCCCCTAGGGGGCACCTACGAGCAGTACTTC
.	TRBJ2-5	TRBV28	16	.	CASSPPGHRYQETQYF	TGTGCCAGCAGCCCCCCGGGACATCGCTACCAAGAGACCCAGTACTTC
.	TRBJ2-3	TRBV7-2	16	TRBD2	CASSLGLAANTDTQYF	TGTGCCAGCAGCCTGGGACTAGCGGCCAACACAGATACGCAGTATTTT
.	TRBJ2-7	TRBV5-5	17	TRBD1	CASSPQPGQGKTYEQYF	TGTGCCAGCAGCCCTCAGCCCGGACAGGGAAAAACCTACGAGCAGTACTTC
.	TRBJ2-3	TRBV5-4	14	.	CASSLTSLGGTQYF	TGTGCCAGCAGCTTGACTAGCCTCGGAGGTACGCAGTATTTT
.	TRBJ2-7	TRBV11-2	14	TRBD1	CASSLEWDSREQYF	TGTGCCAGCAGCTTAGAGTGGGACAGCCGAGAGCAGTACTTC
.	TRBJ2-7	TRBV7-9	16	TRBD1	CASSIAPGQDAYEQYF	TGTGCCAGCAGCATAGCGCCGGGACAGGATGCCTACGAGCAGTACTTC
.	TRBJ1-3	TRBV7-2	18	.	CASSSPKGGGSSGNTIYF	TGTGCCAGCAGCTCCCCCAAAGGGGGGGGCAGCTCTGGAAACACCATATATTTT
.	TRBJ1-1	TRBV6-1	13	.	CASRGRMNTEAFF	TGTGCCAGCAGGGGGAGGATGAACACTGAAGCTTTCTTT
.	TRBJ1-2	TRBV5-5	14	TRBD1	CASRPTTGPYGYTF	TGTGCCAGCAGACCTACGACAGGGCCCTATGGCTACACCTTC
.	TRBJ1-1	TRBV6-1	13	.	CASSRTENTEAFF	TGTGCCAGCAGTAGGACAGAGAACACTGAAGCTTTCTTT
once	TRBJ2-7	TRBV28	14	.	CASSLGRDFYEQYF	TGTGCCAGCAGTTTAGGGCGGGACTTTTACGAGCAGTACTTC
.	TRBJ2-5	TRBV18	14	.	CASSTKTGQETQYF	TGTGCCAGCTCTACCAAGACAGGCCAAGAGACCCAGTACTTC
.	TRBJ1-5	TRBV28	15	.	CASSVRGTSNQPQHF	TGTGCCAGCAGTGTAAGGGGTACAAGCAATCAGCCCCAGCATTTT
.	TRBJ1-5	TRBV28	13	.	CAISRQPNQPQHF	TGTGCCATTTCCCGACAGCCTAATCAGCCCCAGCATTTT
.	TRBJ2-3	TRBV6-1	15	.	CASSDSQGSPDTQYF	TGTGCCAGCAGTGATAGTCAAGGGAGCCCAGATACGCAGTATTTT
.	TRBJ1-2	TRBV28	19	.	CASSAKAARGAIFNYGYTF	TGTGCCAGCAGCGCGAAAGCGGCCAGGGGCGCCATCTTTAACTATGGCTACACCTTC
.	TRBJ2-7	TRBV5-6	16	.	CASSSKGGILSYEQYF	TGTGCCAGCAGCTCGAAAGGAGGGATCCTTTCCTACGAGCAGTACTTC
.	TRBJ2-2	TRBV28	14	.	CASSLIVSAGELFF	TGTGCCAGCAGTTTAATTGTATCCGCCGGGGAGCTGTTTTTT